The source of this T cell receptor (beta chain) is a study of T cell changes during pregnancy in multiple sclerosis. The repertoire was sequenced with immunoSEQ multiplex PCR; TCRdb's copy has only in-frame clones and lacks some. The sample consists of 37,000 or so clones, 88% of them appearing once. Germline-derived CDR1 and CDR2 are MNHNS and SASEGT. This CDR3 region has 16 residues. V shed 4 bases and J 7 bases; nucleotides not matched to a gene: 12. The V and J genes are TRBV6-1 and TRBJ2-1; 8 positions agree with TRBD2. This receptor was obtained from a female donor with multiple sclerosis, enrolled in a pregnancy study. Source: CD4+ T cells from peripheral blood mononuclear cells, taken before pregnancy. In nucleotides, the CDR3 is TGTGCCAGCAGTGGGGGTTGGGCTAGCGGGCGGAATGAGCAGTTCTTC. Protein product: CASSGGWASGRNEQFF.